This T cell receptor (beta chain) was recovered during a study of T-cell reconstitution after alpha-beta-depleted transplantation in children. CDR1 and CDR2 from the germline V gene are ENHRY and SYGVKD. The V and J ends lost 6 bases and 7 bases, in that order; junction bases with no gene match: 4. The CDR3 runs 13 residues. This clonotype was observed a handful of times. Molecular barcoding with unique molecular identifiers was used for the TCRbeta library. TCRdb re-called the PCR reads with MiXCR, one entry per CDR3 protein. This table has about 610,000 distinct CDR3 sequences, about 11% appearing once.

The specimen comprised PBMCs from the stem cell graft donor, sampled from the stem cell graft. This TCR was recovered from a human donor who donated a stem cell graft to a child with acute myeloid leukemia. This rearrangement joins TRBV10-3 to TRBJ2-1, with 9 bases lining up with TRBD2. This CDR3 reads CAISGTSPNEQFF. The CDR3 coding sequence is TGTGCCATCAGCGGGACTAGCCCTAATGAGCAGTTCTTC.